These T cell receptor beta chains were read from a single sample in a study of cytomegalovirus exposure and HLA in healthy donors. The repertoire was sequenced with immunoSEQ multiplex PCR; TCRdb's copy has only in-frame clones and lacks some. This sample has some 120,000 clones, with approximately 80% found just once. Sequencing was performed on PBMCs. These receptors all come from a man aged 25 to 45 in good health and CMV-seropositive. The conserved cysteine and the conserved F or W are not part of the CDR3 here. The D gene is left open where the match is weak.

V gene: TRBV11-2; D gene: TRBD1; J gene: TRBJ2-2; CDR3 protein: ATQSRDSQVTGELF
V gene: TRBV5-1; D gene: TRBD1; J gene: TRBJ1-1; CDR3 protein: ASSLGTGGSLGTEAF
V gene: TRBV19; D gene: TRBD2; J gene: TRBJ2-7; CDR3 protein: ASSSSAGDPYEQY
V gene: TRBV12-5; D gene: NA; J gene: TRBJ2-1; CDR3 protein: ASVVGHPYNEQF
V gene: TRBV14; D gene: NA; J gene: TRBJ2-2; CDR3 protein: ASSQVTGTRGELF
V gene: TRBV6-6; D gene: NA; J gene: TRBJ2-4; CDR3 protein: ASSSGGGQY
V gene: TRBV5-1; D gene: TRBD1; J gene: TRBJ2-2; CDR3 protein: ASSGTGNTGELF
V gene: TRBV12-5; D gene: NA; J gene: TRBJ1-1; CDR3 protein: ASGLVQGGTEAF
V gene: TRBV11-3; D gene: NA; J gene: TRBJ2-5; CDR3 protein: ASSSGGRGQETQY
V gene: TRBV28; D gene: NA; J gene: TRBJ1-4; CDR3 protein: ASSLPLAGGANEKLF
V gene: TRBV5-1; D gene: NA; J gene: TRBJ2-7; CDR3 protein: ASSPGGTDSYEQY
V gene: TRBV5-1; D gene: NA; J gene: TRBJ2-1; CDR3 protein: ASSVRPGPSYNEQF
V gene: TRBV30; D gene: NA; J gene: TRBJ1-5; CDR3 protein: AWSGQRNQPQH
V gene: TRBV5-1; D gene: TRBD2; J gene: TRBJ2-2; CDR3 protein: ASSWGLAGVSNTGELF
V gene: TRBV11-2; D gene: TRBD1; J gene: TRBJ1-1; CDR3 protein: ASSSQTGVGTEAF
V gene: TRBV2; D gene: TRBD2; J gene: TRBJ2-1; CDR3 protein: ASSELAGGFYNEQF
V gene: TRBV6-6; D gene: TRBD2; J gene: TRBJ2-2; CDR3 protein: ASSSGRNTGELF
V gene: TRBV5-1; D gene: NA; J gene: TRBJ2-1; CDR3 protein: ASSYLAGTSYNEQF
V gene: TRBV18; D gene: NA; J gene: TRBJ2-2; CDR3 protein: ASSPFLGTEGNGELF
V gene: TRBV27; D gene: NA; J gene: TRBJ2-7; CDR3 protein: ASSQDRTPYEQY
V gene: TRBV9; D gene: TRBD1; J gene: TRBJ1-5; CDR3 protein: ASSAGTAYSNQPQH
V gene: TRBV5-1; D gene: TRBD2; J gene: TRBJ2-7; CDR3 protein: ASSSTSGAYEQY
V gene: TRBV9; D gene: NA; J gene: TRBJ2-1; CDR3 protein: ASSARAEGWDEQF
V gene: TRBV5-1; D gene: NA; J gene: TRBJ2-1; CDR3 protein: ASSPLATDGNEQF